Below are 3 T cell receptor beta chains sequenced from a single sample in a study of T cell responses to AZD1222 COVID-19 vaccine. Method: immunoSEQ multiplex PCR; TCRdb's copy keeps in-frame clones and lacks some. Among more than 120,000 clones listed, roughly 86% were seen once. Material: peripheral blood, obtained 28 days after the second dose of the MenACWY control vaccine. The receptors originated from an adult who received the MenACWY meningococcal vaccine as a control.

This chain links TRBV7-2 with TRBJ1-6, with D possibly being TRBD1 (5 bases). The CDR3 sequence is 16 residues long. V was trimmed by 5 bases and J by 6 bases, leaving 17 bases between them. Germline V gene data show CDR1 as SGHTA and CDR2 as FQGNSA. This chain's CDR3 is CASSAGDLRSNSPLHF. CDR3 DNA: TGTGCCAGCAGCGCCGGGGACCTGCGTAGTAATTCACCCCTCCACTTT.

This clone has a handful of counts. This chain uses TRBV2 with TRBJ1-1; D ambiguous. CDR1 and CDR2 (germline): SNHLY, FYNNEI. The CDR3 contains 11 residues. Between the trimmed V and J ends, which lost 4 bases and 3 bases, there was a span of 3 bases. For the CDR3, the DNA is TGTGCCAGCAGTGTAGACACTGAAGCTTTCTTT. Protein product: CASSVDTEAFF.

This chain links TRBV30 with TRBJ1-1; the D is unclear. Germline V gives CDR1 GTSNPN, CDR2 SVGIG (reference sequence). V shed 0 bases and J shed 0 bases, with 11 bases lying between them. The CDR3 consists of 15 residues. CDR3 amino acids: CAWSVPSTMNTEAFF. DNA for the CDR3: TGTGCCTGGAGTGTGCCATCCACCATGAACACTGAAGCTTTCTTT. Filled out from reference TRBV30 and TRBJ1-1, the complete variable domain reads SQTIHQWPATLVQPVGSPLSLECTVEGTSNPNLYWYRQAAGRGLQLLFYSVGIGQISSEVPQNLSASRPQDRQFILSSKKLLLSDSGFYLCAWSVPSTMNTEAFFGQGTRLTVV.